One sample yielded the 22 T cell receptor beta chains listed below, sequenced in a study of OX40 agonist ivuxolimab in advanced cancers. Measured with immunoSEQ multiplex PCR; TCRdb has only the in-frame clones, and not every one. The sample contains 45,000 to 55,000 clones, approximately 86% of which appear only once. This material consisted of CD4+ or CD8+ T cells sorted from blood, taken in a trial of the OX40 agonist ivuxolimab. All receptors come from an adult with an advanced solid tumor such as melanoma, head and neck, liver or kidney cancer.

This chain links TRBV6-1 with TRBJ2-7, with a weak D call TRBD2 (5 bases). Per germline, CDR1 MNHNS and CDR2 SASEGT. This CDR3 region has 11 residues. V was clipped by 6 bases and J by 7 bases, with 10 bases between them. The CDR3 sequence: CASSQGGEQYF. CDR3 in DNA: TGTGCCAGCAGCCAAGGCGGGGAGCAGTACTTC.

The V call is TRBV4-1, the J call TRBJ2-1; 8 bases match TRBD2. V lost 1 base and J lost 4; bases outside the gene matches: 9. Germline-derived CDR1 and CDR2 are MGHRA and YSYEKL. This CDR3 has 17 amino acids. The CDR3 coding sequence is TGCGCCAGCAGCCAAGCCGGGCGGGGGGTAGGGTACAATGAGCAGTTCTTC. Translation: CASSQAGRGVGYNEQFF.

V is TRBV11-2 and J is TRBJ1-2; D is unresolved. V dropped 0 bases and J dropped 4 bases, with 9 bases sitting between them. The CDR3 is 14 amino acids. CDR1 is SGHAT, CDR2 FQNNGV, per germline. Here the CDR3 DNA reads TGTGCCAGCAGCTTAGAGGGGAGAGGCTATGGCTACACCTTC. This codes for CASSLEGRGYGYTF.

This clone occurred a few times. This sequence joins TRBV27 and TRBJ2-2; D not resolved. V was clipped by 6 bases and J by 0 bases, with 8 bases between them. CDR1 and CDR2 from the germline V gene are MNHEY and SMNVEV (reference sequence). This CDR3 is built from 14 residues. CDR3 sequence: CASSRQTNTGELFF. CDR3 coding DNA: TGTGCCAGCAGCAGGCAGACGAACACCGGGGAGCTGTTTTTT.

The chain employs TRBV18 and TRBJ2-5; 9 bases align to TRBD1. The CDR3 is made up of 13 amino acids. Trimming removed 6 bases from V and 3 bases from J; junction bases left unmatched: 2. CDR1 and CDR2 (germline): KGHSH, LQKENI. CDR3 sequence (DNA): TGTGCCAGCTCCCGACAGGGGGAAGAGACCCAGTACTTC. Translation: CASSRQGEETQYF. Full variable domain (outside the CDR3, taken from reference TRBV18 and TRBJ2-5): NAGVMQNPRHLVRRRGQEARLRCSPMKGHSHVYWYRQLPEEGLKFMVYLQKENIIDESGMPKERFSAEFPKEGPSILRIQQVVRGDSAAYFCASSRQGEETQYFGPGTRLLVL.

This clone has a single count. The chain's CDR3 is CASSEGGSNTDTQYF. The CDR3 DNA sequence: TGTGCCAGCTCCGAGGGGGGCAGTAACACAGATACGCAGTATTTT. V is TRBV28 and J is TRBJ2-3; perhaps D is TRBD1 or TRBD2 (6 bases each). Trimming shortened V by 8 bases and J by 2 bases, and 17 bases separated the two germline ends. The length of the CDR3 is 15 residues. Germline V gives CDR1 MDHEN, CDR2 SYDVKM.

This clone was seen just once. The chain combines TRBV6-5 with TRBJ2-5; D is perhaps TRBD1 (6 bases). The V and J ends lost 6 bases and 6 bases respectively, with 14 bases between them. The CDR3 consists of 13 residues. CDR1 is MNHEY, CDR2 SVGAGI, per germline. CDR3 DNA sequence: TGTGCCAGCAGCCCAGGGGTGGGAAAGACCCAGTACTTC. Its translation: CASSPGVGKTQYF.

The V and J genes are TRBV5-5 and TRBJ1-3, with 7 bases matching TRBD1. Looked up from germline, CDR1 is SGHKS and CDR2 is YYEKEE (reference sequence). The CDR3 has 14 amino acids. V was clipped by 3 bases and J by 3 bases; unmatched bases: 3. The CDR3 protein is CASSSTGVGNTIYF. CDR3 nucleotide sequence: TGTGCCAGCAGCTCTACAGGGGTTGGAAACACCATATATTTT.

The chain recombines TRBV7-9 with TRBJ1-1; TRBD1 agrees at 12 bases. CDR1 and CDR2 (germline): SEHNR, FQNEAQ (reference sequence). The CDR3 is 17 residues long. With 2 bases clipped from V and 0 bases from J, the junction kept 4 bases outside the gene matches. The CDR3 here is CASSLRDRGRLNTEAFF. Here the CDR3 DNA reads TGTGCCAGCAGCTTAAGGGACAGGGGGCGGCTGAACACTGAAGCTTTCTTT.

J is TRBJ1-3 and V is TRBV30; tentatively, D is TRBD1 (6 bases). Trimming took off 2 bases at V and 1 base at J, with 15 bases between the two ends. The germline V gene encodes CDR1 GTSNPN and CDR2 SVGIG (reference sequence). CDR3 length: 16 amino acids. CDR3 loop: CAWSLSITGSGNTIYF. In DNA form, the CDR3 reads TGTGCCTGGAGTCTTTCCATCACAGGGTCTGGAAACACCATATATTTT.

The chain combines TRBV30 with TRBJ1-6; D call uncertain. Germline CDR1 GTSNPN, CDR2 SVGIG (reference sequence). The V gene lost 5 bases and the J gene lost 6 bases, with 17 bases spanning the gap. CDR3 length: 15 amino acids. CDR3 sequence: CAWSTVGRGNSPLHF. The CDR3 coding sequence is TGTGCCTGGTCGACGGTTGGACGGGGTAATTCACCCCTCCACTTT. The full variable domain, rest sourced from reference TRBV30 and TRBJ1-6, is SQTIHQWPATLVQPVGSPLSLECTVEGTSNPNLYWYRQAAGRGLQLLFYSVGIGQISSEVPQNLSASRPQDRQFILSSKKLLLSDSGFYLCAWSTVGRGNSPLHFGNGTRLTVT.

This chain uses TRBV19 with TRBJ1-2, with D hard to call. Germline-derived CDR1 and CDR2 are LNHDA and SQIVND (reference sequence). Trimming left V 0 bases short and J 4 bases short, with 18 bases between. There are 17 residues in the CDR3. CDR3 protein: CASSIDPRMLGPYGYTF. Here the CDR3 DNA reads TGTGCCAGTAGTATAGATCCGCGGATGCTCGGACCCTATGGCTACACCTTC.

The chain has TRBV19 and TRBJ2-6; D is perhaps TRBD2 (5 bases). This CDR3 region has 16 residues. The germline V gene encodes CDR1 LNHDA and CDR2 SQIVND (reference sequence). With 7 bases removed from V and 0 bases from J, the gap between germline ends came to 13 bases. The chain's CDR3 is CASKSSLSSGANVLTF. The CDR3 DNA sequence: TGTGCCAGTAAGTCTAGCCTGTCCTCTGGGGCCAACGTCCTGACTTTC.

The chain links TRBV5-5 to TRBJ2-7, with TRBD2 as a possible D gene (6 bases). This CDR3 comprises 13 residues. The germline gives CDR1 SGHKS, CDR2 YYEKEE (reference sequence). V shed 7 bases and J shed 2 bases, with 13 bases lying between them. The chain's CDR3 is CASSKAGTYEQYF. The CDR3 nucleotides read TGTGCCAGCTCAAAGGCGGGGACCTACGAGCAGTACTTC. Full variable domain (missing parts from reference TRBV5-5 and TRBJ2-7): DAGVTQSPTHLIKTRGQQVTLRCSPISGHKSVSWYQQVLGQGPQFIFQYYEKEERGRGNFPDRFSARQFPNYSSELNVNALLLGDSALYLCASSKAGTYEQYFGPGTRLTVT.

The V call is TRBV5-6, the J call TRBJ2-5; tentatively, D is TRBD2 (6 bases). The germline V gene encodes CDR1 SGHDT and CDR2 YYEEEE. V was shortened by 4 bases and J by 2 bases, with 21 bases between the two germline ends. CDR3 length: 17 amino acids. The CDR3 DNA follows: TGTGCCAGCAGCCGCCCGGGACTGGAGGGACGTCAAGAGACCCAGTACTTC. It encodes CASSRPGLEGRQETQYF.

This rearrangement joins TRBV5-3 to TRBJ2-1; 8 bases map to TRBD2. TRBV5-3 is an ORF; its function is uncertain. The V and J ends lost 4 bases and 5 bases, in that order; junction bases with no gene match: 2. The CDR3 sequence is 13 residues long. In DNA form, the CDR3 reads TGTGCCAGAAGCGGGACTAGAAACAATGAGCAGTTCTTC. It yields the protein CARSGTRNNEQFF.

This clone showed up just once. The gene calls are TRBV5-5 and TRBJ2-7; maybe TRBD2 (7 bases). Germline V gene data show CDR1 as SGHKS and CDR2 as YYEKEE (reference sequence). With 4 bases removed from V and 4 bases from J, the gap between germline ends came to 18 bases. The CDR3 has 15 residues. As DNA, the CDR3 is TGTGCCAGCAGCCGGAGGTGGGGGGGCATATACGAGCAGTACTTC. It is translated as CASSRRWGGIYEQYF.

This clone came up once. J is TRBJ1-2 and V is TRBV6-5; weak D call: TRBD1 (5 bases). This CDR3 is 16 amino acids long. V was pared by 4 bases and J by 4 bases, with 19 bases between. Per the germline V gene, CDR1 is MNHEY and CDR2 is SVGAGI. The CDR3 nucleotides read TGTGCCAGCAGTTTCATAGACAGCCTCTTCGGCTATGGCTACACCTTC. Amino acid sequence: CASSFIDSLFGYGYTF.

J is TRBJ2-5 and V is TRBV6-4; 15 nucleotides align to TRBD2. V gave up 0 bases and J gave up 1 base; unmatched junction bases: 6. CDR3 length: 19 amino acids. The V gene's germline CDR1 is MRHNA and CDR2 SNTAGT. For the CDR3, the DNA is TGTGCCAGCAGTGACTCGCGACGGACTAGCGGGGGGGCCCAAGAGACCCAGTACTTC. Its protein is CASSDSRRTSGGAQETQYF.

The V and J genes are TRBV11-3 and TRBJ2-1; D remains unclear. Germline values: CDR1 SGHNT, CDR2 YENEEA. The length of the CDR3 is 13 residues. Trimming left V 0 bases short and J 3 bases short, with 3 bases between. CDR3 sequence (DNA): TGTGCCAGCAGCTTAGATCTCTACAATGAGCAGTTCTTC. This sequence encodes CASSLDLYNEQFF. Full variable domain (outside the CDR3, taken from reference TRBV11-3 and TRBJ2-1): EAGVVQSPRYKIIEKKQPVAFWCNPISGHNTLYWYLQNLGQGPELLIRYENEEAVDDSQLPKDRFSAERLKGVDSTLKIQPAELGDSAVYLCASSLDLYNEQFFGPGTRLTVL.

V usage is TRBV4-3 and J usage is TRBJ2-5, with 8 bases matching TRBD2. V lost 4 bases, J lost 6 bases, and 10 bases stayed unmatched. The CDR3 loop spans 15 amino acids. The V gene's germline CDR1 is LGHNA and CDR2 YSLEER. As DNA, the CDR3 is TGCGCCAGCAGCCCCCGGATTAGCGGGGTACAGACCCAGTACTTC. Residues: CASSPRISGVQTQYF.

The chain carries TRBV2 and TRBJ1-1; no reliable D call. The CDR3 totals 20 residues. Trimming removed 5 bases at V and 1 base at J, with 29 bases between. The germline CDR1 and CDR2 sequences are SNHLY and FYNNEI. CDR3 loop: CASSTTTGGPTNDWNTEAFF. Here the CDR3 DNA reads TGTGCCAGCAGTACTACCACCGGCGGACCGACTAACGACTGGAACACTGAAGCTTTCTTT.